The clone carrying this T cell receptor beta chain came up a few times. Compared with germline, one end of the junction differs, possibly owing to a read error. Germline V gene sequence: CDR1 SGHRS, CDR2 YFSETQ. CDR3 length equals 13 residues. The iRepertoire nested amplicon-rescue multiplex PCR amplified TCR alpha and beta CDR3s from RNA. TCRdb recomputed calls from the multiplex PCR reads with MiXCR, one row per CDR3 protein. Of roughly 100,000 distinct CDR3 sequences in the sample, roughly 39% were seen once. The data were taken from a study of glioma-infiltrating T cells. The chain uses TRBV5-1 and TRBJ2-5, with 9 bases matching TRBD1. The sample consisted of glioma tissue, nonneoplastic brain tissue, or PBMCs (not recorded which). The source of this sequence is a human donor with low-grade glioma or glioblastoma, undergoing nonglioma brain surgery, or in good health (not recorded which). Here the CDR3 DNA reads TGCGCCAGCGGCTTGGGACAGGGTGAGACCCAGTACTTC. This gives the protein CASGLGQGETQYF. Based on the CDR3 plus reference TRBV5-1 and TRBJ2-5, the full variable domain is KAGVTQTPRYLIKTRGQQVTLSCSPISGHRSVSWYQQTPGQGLQFLFEYFSETQRNKGNFPGRFSGRQFSNSRSEMNVSTLELGDSALYLCASGLGQGETQYFGPGTRLLVL.